A single sample gave rise to the 13 T cell receptor beta chains below, sequenced in a study of Graves' ophthalmopathy and Graves' hyperthyroidism. The TCR beta CDR3 regions underwent amplification from RNA transcripts. The workflow started with a first-round RT-PCR run with HTBI primers and then moved on to a second-round multiplex PCR. TCRdb re-called the multiplex PCR reads with MiXCR, one entry per CDR3 protein. The repertoire holds roughly 400,000 distinct CDR3 sequences, with approximately 15% as singletons. Sequenced: peripheral blood. The receptors come from a woman between 18 and 29 years old with stable Graves' hyperthyroidism.

This clonotype has a count of ten or more. The chain employs TRBV6-4 and TRBJ1-2; TRBD1 matches at 8 bases. Germline V gives CDR1 MRHNA, CDR2 SNTAGT. J lost 2 bases, V lost 4 bases, and 6 bases had no gene match. The CDR3 has 15 residues. The CDR3 reads CASSGYYRGNYGYTF. In nucleotides, the CDR3 is TGTGCCAGCAGTGGGTACTACAGGGGGAACTATGGCTACACCTTC.

This clonotype was counted many times. The J gene is TRBJ2-5, the V gene TRBV6-2 or TRBV6-3; D remains ambiguous. Germline CDR1 and CDR2: MNHEY and SVGEGT. There are 14 residues in the CDR3. Trimming cost V 0 bases and J 2 bases, with 7 bases left between them. CDR3 sequence: CASSYSNYQETQYF. DNA of the CDR3: TGTGCCAGCAGTTACTCCAATTATCAAGAGACCCAGTACTTC.

This clonotype was counted between two and nine times. The chain couples TRBV7-8 to TRBJ1-5; TRBD1 matches at 9 bases. Unmatched junction bases numbered 8, after V lost 4 bases and J lost 1 base. The CDR3 is made up of 17 amino acids. CDR1 and CDR2 (germline): SGHVS, FQNEAQ. CDR3 protein: CASSYDRGINSNQPQHF. CDR3 nucleotides: TGTGCCAGCAGCTATGACAGGGGGATAAACAGCAATCAGCCCCAGCATTTT. The variable domain in full, with the rest retrieved from reference TRBV7-8 and TRBJ1-5, is GAGVSQSPRYKVAKRGQDVALRCDPISGHVSLFWYQQALGQGPEFLTYFQNEAQLDKSGLPSDRFFAERPEGSVSTLKIQRTQQEDSAVYLCASSYDRGINSNQPQHFGDGTRLSIL.

This clonotype has a count of ten or more. The chain recombines TRBV7-2 with TRBJ2-2; TRBD1 matches 11 bases. The germline V gene has CDR1 SGHTA and CDR2 FQGNSA. Trimming cost V 5 bases and J 7 bases; bases outside gene matches: 6. This CDR3 is 15 amino acids long. CDR3 in amino acids: CASSPGQGADGELFF. CDR3 coding DNA: TGTGCCAGCAGCCCTGGACAGGGGGCGGACGGGGAGCTGTTTTTT.

This clonotype turned up a few times. This rearrangement joins TRBV14 to TRBJ1-1, with D possibly TRBD1 on 5 matching bases. Germline CDR1 SGHDN, CDR2 FVKESK. This CDR3 has 13 residues. Between the trimmed V and J ends, which lost 1 base and 6 bases, there was a span of 9 bases. The CDR3 DNA is TGTGCCAGCAGCCAAGGTCGGGGCGCTGAAGCTTTCTTT. Translated, it gives CASSQGRGAEAFF.

In its sample, this clonotype was seen many times. Here the CDR3 reads CASSWTARPNYGYTF. The CDR3 region has the DNA TGCGCCAGCAGCTGGACAGCCCGACCTAACTATGGCTACACCTTC. This chain uses TRBV5-1 with TRBJ1-2; tentative D call: TRBD1 (6 bases). CDR1 and CDR2 (germline): SGHRS, YFSETQ. Deletions cut 3 bases from V and 0 bases from J, with 12 bases between. CDR3 size: 15 residues.

The V call is TRBV4-1, the J call TRBJ1-3; D not resolved. Germline loops: CDR1 MGHRA, CDR2 YSYEKL. The CDR3 runs to 15 residues. V lost 0 bases, J lost 1 base, and 7 bases lay in between. CDR3 coding DNA: TGCGCCAGCAGCCAAGATGAAGGGTCTGGAAACACCATATATTTT. This codes for CASSQDEGSGNTIYF.

This clonotype was seen ten or more times. The chain employs TRBV27 and TRBJ1-2, with D possibly TRBD1 on 5 matching bases. The V gene's germline CDR1 is MNHEY and CDR2 SMNVEV (reference sequence). The CDR3 is made up of 13 amino acids. The ends were cut back, 8 bases at V and 4 bases at J, with 14 bases in the middle. The CDR3 protein is CASARDASYGYTF. DNA for the CDR3: TGTGCCAGCGCCAGGGACGCAAGCTATGGCTACACCTTC.

A few counts support this clonotype. One end of the junction does not line up with germline, which may come from a read error. The chain is built from TRBV20-1 and TRBJ1-1; D not certain. Germline CDR1 and CDR2: DFQATT and SNEGSKA (reference sequence). This CDR3 comprises 14 residues. CDR3 amino acids: CSAGEDEMNTEAFF. The CDR3 coding sequence is TGCAGTGCTGGAGAAGACGAAATGAACACTGAAGCTTTCTTT.

This clonotype was seen ten or more times. This chain joins TRBV2 and TRBJ1-1; TRBD1 is a possible D gene (6 bases). The germline V gene encodes CDR1 SNHLY and CDR2 FYNNEI. The CDR3 is made up of 17 amino acids. Trimming removed 8 bases at V and 1 base at J, with 23 bases between. The CDR3 reads CASGGDTGSIGNTEAFF. As DNA, the CDR3 is TGTGCCAGCGGGGGGGATACAGGGTCTATAGGGAACACTGAAGCTTTCTTT.

This clonotype was detected ten times or more. This sequence joins TRBV5-1 and TRBJ2-5, with 8 nucleotides matching TRBD2. Per germline, CDR1 SGHRS and CDR2 YFSETQ. The length of the CDR3 is 19 residues. J gave up 3 bases and V 2 bases, and 18 bases lay outside the gene matches. CDR3 DNA: TGCGCCAGCAGCTTCCCTGGGCGAGCGGGGGCAAACCAGAAAGAGACCCAGTACTTC. It specifies CASSFPGRAGANQKETQYF.

This clonotype was observed a single time. The chain employs TRBV11-2 and TRBJ2-7; D ambiguous. The CDR3 contains 15 residues. The germline gives CDR1 SGHAT, CDR2 FQNNGV. V gave up 2 bases and J gave up 0 bases, with 11 bases separating them. CDR3 bases: TGTGCCAGCAGCTTATACGGGTTGAGCTCCTACGAGCAGTACTTC. Translating gives CASSLYGLSSYEQYF.

In its sample, this clonotype was seen many times. The J gene is TRBJ2-6, the V gene TRBV6-2 or TRBV6-3; TRBD1 matches at 8 bases. The trim removed 6 bases at V and 2 bases at J, leaving 15 bases unmatched. Germline V lookup: CDR1 MNHEY, CDR2 SVGEGT. This CDR3 comprises 19 residues. The CDR3 DNA follows: TGTGCCAGCAGCTCAAGGGACAGGCCCCCTTTTGCTGGGGCCAACGTCCTGACTTTC. Translating it yields CASSSRDRPPFAGANVLTF.